Listed below are T cell receptor beta chains from one sample, sequenced in a study of T-cell reconstitution after alpha-beta-depleted transplantation in children. Each CDR3 protein is one row after TCRdb ran MiXCR on the PCR reads. The sample consists of 300,000 to 400,000 distinct CDR3 sequences, around 15% of them appearing once. The material was PBMCs, mostly from graft donor cells, obtained 360 days after TCRalphabeta/CD19-depleted stem cell transplant. The receptors stem from a male patient aged 2 to 10 who had a stem cell transplant for acute lymphoblastic leukemia, so the T cells may come from the graft donor. Each CDR3 is given with its conserved first and last residue. The D gene is left open where the match is weak. Not every row has a clone size; where given, it reads once, few, many or a size class.

d_call | j_call | clone_size | v_call | cdr3_aa | cdr3_nt
- | TRBJ2-1 | - | TRBV14 | CASSSQGNEQFF | TGTGCCAGCAGCTCTCAGGGGAATGAGCAGTTCTTC
TRBD2 | TRBJ2-1 | - | TRBV3-1 | CASSPSGVNNEQFF | TGTGCCAGCAGTCCTAGCGGGGTCAACAATGAGCAGTTCTTC
- | TRBJ2-7 | - | TRBV7-6 | CASSFSPRESGRTYEQYF | TGTGCCAGCAGCTTTTCGCCCAGGGAGTCCGGGAGAACCTACGAGCAGTACTTC
- | TRBJ1-4 | - | TRBV20-1 | CSASPGPTNEKLFF | TGCAGTGCTAGTCCGGGTCCAACTAATGAAAAACTGTTTTTT
- | TRBJ2-4 | few | TRBV28 | CASSLHGPAKNIQYF | TGTGCCAGCAGTTTACACGGTCCGGCCAAAAACATTCAGTACTTC
TRBD2 | TRBJ2-3 | few | TRBV5-8 | CASSGAPGGSRTDTQYF | TGTGCCAGCAGTGGGGCGCCGGGCGGGAGTAGGACAGATACGCAGTATTTT
- | TRBJ2-1 | - | TRBV4-1 | CASSPRDRSYNEQFF | TGCGCCAGCAGCCCCAGGGACCGCTCCTACAATGAGCAGTTCTTC
- | TRBJ2-2 | few | TRBV7-3 | CASSPSASRSGGELFF | TGTGCCAGCAGCCCTAGCGCCTCCAGATCGGGAGGGGAGCTGTTTTTT
- | TRBJ2-2 | many | TRBV9 | CASSSRVEAGELFF | TGTGCCAGCAGCTCCCGGGTTGAGGCCGGGGAGCTGTTTTTT
- | TRBJ2-7 | few | TRBV4-1 | CASSQAGYDEQYF | TGCGCCAGCAGCCAAGCAGGGTACGACGAGCAGTACTTC
TRBD2 | TRBJ2-1 | many | TRBV10-3 | CAISSGSDEQFF | TGTGCCATCAGTAGCGGGAGTGATGAGCAGTTCTTC
TRBD2 | TRBJ2-1 | few | TRBV28 | CASVLAGGLRSYNEQFF | TGTGCCAGTGTACTAGCGGGAGGTTTACGCTCCTACAATGAGCAGTTCTTC
- | TRBJ1-5 | - | TRBV20-1 | CSARDTEYQPQHF | TGCAGTGCTAGAGATACGGAGTATCAGCCCCAGCATTTT
- | TRBJ2-1 | - | TRBV7-3 | CASSLRSRTMSNEQFF | TGTGCCAGCAGCTTAAGGTCTAGAACGATGAGCAATGAGCAGTTCTTC
TRBD1 | TRBJ2-7 | many | TRBV5-1 | CASSLGTGASYEQYF | TGCGCCAGCAGCTTAGGGACAGGGGCATCCTACGAGCAGTACTTC
- | TRBJ1-2 | few | TRBV28 | CASRGELNYGYTF | TGTGCCAGCAGGGGAGAACTTAACTATGGCTACACCTTC
TRBD2 | TRBJ2-7 | - | TRBV7-8 | CASSLARLAASYEQYF | TGTGCCAGCAGCTTAGCGCGACTAGCGGCCTCCTACGAGCAGTACTTC
TRBD1 | TRBJ2-2 | - | TRBV5-1 | CASSLSFTTGANTGELFF | TGCGCCAGCAGCTTGAGTTTTACCACAGGGGCTAACACCGGGGAGCTGTTTTTT
TRBD2 | TRBJ2-7 | once | TRBV3-1 | CASSQDGDLAGVHRSLGGYEQYF | TGTGCCAGCAGCCAAGATGGGGATCTAGCGGGAGTCCACAGGTCTTTAGGTGGCTACGAGCAGTACTTC
- | TRBJ2-2 | few | TRBV4-1 | CASSTLAGYYTGELFF | TGCGCCAGCAGCACCCTGGCGGGATATTACACCGGGGAGCTGTTTTTT
- | TRBJ2-3 | few | TRBV5-1 | CASSLAVPRTDTQYF | TGCGCCAGCAGCTTGGCAGTACCCCGCACAGATACGCAGTATTTT
- | TRBJ2-5 | few | TRBV4-1 | CASSQLRLEETQYF | TGCGCCAGCAGCCAGCTCAGACTCGAAGAGACCCAGTACTTC
TRBD1 | TRBJ1-1 | - | TRBV10-3 | CAIMGQGEAFF | TGTGCCATCATGGGACAGGGTGAAGCTTTCTTT
TRBD2 | TRBJ2-1 | few | TRBV9 | CASSVGGTTYNEQFF | TGTGCCAGCAGCGTAGGGGGGACTACCTACAATGAGCAGTTCTTC
TRBD1 | TRBJ1-2 | - | TRBV18 | CASSPSMGTAYGYTF | TGTGCCAGCTCACCCAGCATGGGGACAGCCTATGGCTACACCTTC
TRBD2 | TRBJ2-1 | once | TRBV12-3/TRBV12-4 | CASSFAGTSGRLSSYNEQFF | TGTGCCAGCAGTTTTGCTGGGACTAGCGGGAGACTGAGCTCCTACAATGAGCAGTTCTTC
TRBD2 | TRBJ2-1 | - | TRBV7-3 | CASSLRLAGGPTAYNEQFF | TGTGCCAGCAGCTTAAGGCTAGCGGGAGGGCCTACCGCCTACAATGAGCAGTTCTTC
- | TRBJ2-7 | - | TRBV4-2 | CASSHSLQGISYEQYF | TGTGCCAGCAGCCATTCTTTACAGGGAATCTCCTACGAGCAGTACTTC
- | TRBJ2-2 | - | TRBV27 | CASSLLKGNTGELFF | TGTGCCAGCAGTTTATTGAAAGGGAACACCGGGGAGCTGTTTTTT
- | TRBJ2-7 | few | TRBV28 | CASRVSYEQYF | TGTGCCAGCAGGGTAAGCTACGAGCAGTACTTC
- | TRBJ2-5 | few | TRBV10-3 | CAISESWLAQETQYF | TGTGCCATCAGTGAGTCTTGGCTAGCCCAAGAGACCCAGTACTTC
TRBD2 | TRBJ2-1 | few | TRBV9 | CASSVGVAGGYNEQFF | TGTGCCAGCAGCGTAGGCGTAGCGGGAGGTTACAATGAGCAGTTCTTC
- | TRBJ2-7 | - | TRBV9 | CASSPRVYPYEQYF | TGTGCCAGCAGCCCCCGGGTCTACCCCTACGAGCAGTACTTC
TRBD1 | TRBJ2-3 | many | TRBV10-3 | CAASSTGGGTDTQYF | TGTGCCGCGTCCTCAACAGGGGGCGGCACAGATACGCAGTATTTT
- | TRBJ2-7 | - | TRBV4-1 | CASSQGTDLSYEQYF | TGCGCCAGCAGCCAAGGGACAGACCTCTCCTACGAGCAGTACTTC
- | TRBJ2-7 | - | TRBV3-1 | CASSQDWIHEQYF | TGTGCCAGCAGCCAAGACTGGATCCACGAGCAGTACTTC
- | TRBJ2-2 | few | TRBV6-5 | CASRVAGELFF | TGTGCCAGCAGAGTGGCCGGGGAGCTGTTTTTT
- | TRBJ2-7 | - | TRBV4-3 | CASSLSRLAYEQYF | TGCGCCAGCAGCCTCTCCCGGCTCGCCTACGAGCAGTACTTC
- | TRBJ2-7 | few | TRBV7-2 | CASSTGLGQYF | TGTGCCAGCAGCACGGGACTCGGGCAGTACTTC
- | TRBJ2-1 | - | TRBV5-1 | CASSRVGHEQFF | TGCGCCAGCAGCCGGGTAGGCCATGAGCAGTTCTTC
- | TRBJ2-2 | few | TRBV29-1 | CSVVNTGELFF | TGCAGCGTTGTTAACACCGGGGAGCTGTTTTTT
- | TRBJ2-1 | few | TRBV25-1 | CASSDVVAGEQFF | TGTGCCAGCAGTGACGTAGTTGCGGGTGAGCAGTTCTTC
- | TRBJ2-7 | few | TRBV10-3 | CAIRGVSYEQYF | TGTGCCATCAGGGGGGTGTCCTACGAGCAGTACTTC
TRBD2 | TRBJ2-2 | - | TRBV7-2 | CASSLPRLAGRRELFF | TGTGCCAGCAGCTTACCCCGGCTAGCGGGACGGAGGGAGCTGTTTTTT